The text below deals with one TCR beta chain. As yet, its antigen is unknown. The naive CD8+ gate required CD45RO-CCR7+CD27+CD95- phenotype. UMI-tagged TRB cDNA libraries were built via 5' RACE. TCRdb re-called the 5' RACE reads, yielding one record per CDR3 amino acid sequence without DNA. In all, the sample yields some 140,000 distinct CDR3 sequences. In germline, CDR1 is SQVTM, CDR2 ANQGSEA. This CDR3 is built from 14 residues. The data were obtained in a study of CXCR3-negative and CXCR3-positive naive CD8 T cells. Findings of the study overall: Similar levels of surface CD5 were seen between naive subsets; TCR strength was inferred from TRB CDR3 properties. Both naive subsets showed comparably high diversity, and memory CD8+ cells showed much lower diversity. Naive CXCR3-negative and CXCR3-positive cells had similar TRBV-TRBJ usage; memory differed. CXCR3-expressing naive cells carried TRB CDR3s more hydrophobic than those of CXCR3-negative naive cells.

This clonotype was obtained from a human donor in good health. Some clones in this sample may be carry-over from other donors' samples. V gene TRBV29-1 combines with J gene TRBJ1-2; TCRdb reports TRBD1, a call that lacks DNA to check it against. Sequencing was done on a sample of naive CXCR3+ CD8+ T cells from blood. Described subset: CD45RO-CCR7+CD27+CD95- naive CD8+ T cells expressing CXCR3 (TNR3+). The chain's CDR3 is CSVEVAEGDYGYTF.